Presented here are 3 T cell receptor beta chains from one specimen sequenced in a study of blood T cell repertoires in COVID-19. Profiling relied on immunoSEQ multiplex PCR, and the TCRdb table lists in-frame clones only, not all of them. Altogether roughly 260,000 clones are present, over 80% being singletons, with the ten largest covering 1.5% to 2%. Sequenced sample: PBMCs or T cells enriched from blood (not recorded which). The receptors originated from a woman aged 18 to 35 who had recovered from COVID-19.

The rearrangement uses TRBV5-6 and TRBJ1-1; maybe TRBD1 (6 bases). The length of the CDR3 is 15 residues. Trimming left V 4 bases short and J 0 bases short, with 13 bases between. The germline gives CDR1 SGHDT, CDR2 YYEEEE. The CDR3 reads CASSPGRGMNTEAFF. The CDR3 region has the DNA TGTGCCAGCAGCCCTGGGAGGGGGATGAACACTGAAGCTTTCTTT.

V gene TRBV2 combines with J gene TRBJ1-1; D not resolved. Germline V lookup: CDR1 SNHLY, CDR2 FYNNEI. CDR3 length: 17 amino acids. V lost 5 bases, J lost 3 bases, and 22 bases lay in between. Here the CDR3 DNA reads TGTGCCAGCAGTAACCCCGAATACGGGGTAGAGGACACTGAAGCTTTCTTT. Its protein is CASSNPEYGVEDTEAFF.

The CDR3 spells CASSQEMGDGYTF. In DNA form, the CDR3 reads TGTGCCAGCAGCCAGGAGATGGGTGATGGCTACACCTTC. The rearrangement links TRBV4-2 to TRBJ1-2; D unresolved. Germline values: CDR1 LGHNA, CDR2 YNFKEQ. The V end was cut by 3 bases, the J end by 6 bases, with 11 bases between. The CDR3 has 13 residues.